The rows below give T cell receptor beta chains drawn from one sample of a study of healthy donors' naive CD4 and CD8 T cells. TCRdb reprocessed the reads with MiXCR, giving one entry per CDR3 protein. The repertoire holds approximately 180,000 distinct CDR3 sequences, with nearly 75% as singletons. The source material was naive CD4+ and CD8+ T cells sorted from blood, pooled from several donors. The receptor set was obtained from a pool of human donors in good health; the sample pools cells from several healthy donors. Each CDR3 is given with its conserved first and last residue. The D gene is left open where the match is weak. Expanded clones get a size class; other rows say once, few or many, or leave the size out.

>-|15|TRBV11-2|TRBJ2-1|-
CVSSFHPSSYNEQFF
TGTGTCAGCAGCTTTCATCCCAGCTCCTACAATGAGCAGTTCTTC
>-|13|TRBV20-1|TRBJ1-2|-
CSARDRPGHGYTF
TGCAGTGCTAGAGATCGGCCAGGCCATGGCTACACCTTC
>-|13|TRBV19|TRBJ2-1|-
CASSIENGQGQFF
TGTGCCAGTAGTATAGAAAACGGTCAGGGGCAGTTCTTC
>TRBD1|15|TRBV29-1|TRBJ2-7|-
CSVEGLQGDPYEQYF
TGCAGCGTTGAGGGGCTACAGGGGGATCCTTACGAGCAGTACTTC
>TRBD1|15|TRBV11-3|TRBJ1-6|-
CANSLGPGGNSPLHF
TGTGCCAACAGCTTAGGGCCAGGGGGGAATTCACCCCTCCACTTT
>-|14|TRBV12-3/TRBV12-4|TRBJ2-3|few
CASSILGFSDTQYF
TGTGCCAGCAGTATATTAGGTTTTTCAGATACGCAGTATTTT
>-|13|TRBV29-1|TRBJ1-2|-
CSVAAQSSYGYTF
TGCAGCGTTGCGGCCCAGTCTAGCTATGGCTACACCTTC
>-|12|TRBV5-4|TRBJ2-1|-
CASSPRDGEQFF
TGTGCCAGCAGCCCCCGGGACGGTGAGCAGTTCTTC
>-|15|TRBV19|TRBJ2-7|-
CASSIVEAGAYEQYF
TGTGCCAGTAGTATTGTCGAGGCAGGGGCCTACGAGCAGTACTTC
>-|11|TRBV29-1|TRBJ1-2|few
CSVGAGYGYTF
TGCAGCGTTGGGGCGGGCTATGGCTACACCTTC
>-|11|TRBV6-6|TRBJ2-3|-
CASSYQDTQYF
TGTGCCAGCAGTTACCAGGATACGCAGTATTTT
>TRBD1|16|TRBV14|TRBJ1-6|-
CASSPTKRTGVSPLHF
TGTGCCAGCAGCCCCACTAAACGGACAGGGGTGTCACCCCTCCACTTT
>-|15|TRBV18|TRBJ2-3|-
CASSVPSAPTDTQYF
TGTGCCAGCTCCGTGCCTTCTGCCCCAACAGATACGCAGTATTTT
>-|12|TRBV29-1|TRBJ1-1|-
CSVEGFSTEAFF
TGCAGCGTTGAAGGCTTCAGCACTGAAGCTTTCTTT
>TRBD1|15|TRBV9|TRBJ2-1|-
CASSPGQGVDNEQFF
TGTGCCAGCAGCCCCGGACAGGGGGTAGACAATGAGCAGTTCTTC
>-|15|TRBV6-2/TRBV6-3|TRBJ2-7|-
CASLPWGGNSYEQYF
TGTGCCAGCCTCCCATGGGGCGGAAACTCCTACGAGCAGTACTTC
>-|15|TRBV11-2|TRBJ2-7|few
CASSLGPGPNYEQYF
TGTGCCAGCAGCTTAGGCCCGGGACCGAACTACGAGCAGTACTTC
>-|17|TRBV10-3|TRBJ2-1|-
CAISEIGRTYNANEQFF
TGTGCCATCAGTGAGATCGGGCGGACTTATAACGCTAATGAGCAGTTCTTC
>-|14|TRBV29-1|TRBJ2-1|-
CSVEGRGTYNEQFF
TGCAGCGTTGAGGGCAGGGGAACCTACAATGAGCAGTTCTTC
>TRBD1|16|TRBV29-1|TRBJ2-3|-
CSVSETGTGSTDTQYF
TGCAGCGTTAGTGAAACCGGGACAGGCAGCACAGATACGCAGTATTTT
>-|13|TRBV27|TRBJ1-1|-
CASSLATYTEAFF
TGTGCCAGCAGTTTGGCAACCTACACTGAAGCTTTCTTT
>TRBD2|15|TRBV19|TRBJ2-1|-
CASRLPTSGIGEQFF
TGTGCCAGTAGACTTCCGACTAGCGGGATCGGTGAGCAGTTCTTC
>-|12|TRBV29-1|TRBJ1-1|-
CSVGRGGTEAFF
TGCAGCGTTGGGAGGGGCGGTACTGAAGCTTTCTTT
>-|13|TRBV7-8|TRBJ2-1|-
CASSETTPGAQFF
TGTGCCAGCAGCGAGACTACCCCCGGGGCGCAATTCTTC